This T cell receptor (beta chain) was profiled in a study of T cells in Graves' hyperthyroidism and ophthalmopathy. The overall study: It was at initial diagnosis, before any treatment, that peripheral blood was collected. Findings and limits, study-wide: A model of 13 V-J pairs discriminated ophthalmopathy from stable hyperthyroidism.

RNA transcripts served as the template for amplifying TCR beta CDR3 regions. The TCR CDR3 first-round RT-PCR relied on the HTBI primer set. TCRdb fed the multiplex PCR reads into MiXCR, producing one record per CDR3 protein. The repertoire has around 520,000 distinct CDR3 sequences, roughly 25% of them found once; the top ten carry 10% to 12%. Concerning this clonotype: The antigen is undetermined.

The germline CDR1 and CDR2 sequences are DFQATT and SNEGSKA (reference sequence). The CDR3 contains 14 residues. J lost 5 bases, V lost 1 base, and 3 bases had no gene match. Criteria for exclusion of patients were uncontrolled infection, other autoimmune disease, pregnancy or lactation. The gene calls are TRBV20-1 and TRBJ2-5; 11 nucleotides line up with TRBD1. This sequence was found in a woman between 25 and 40 years old with Graves' ophthalmopathy. The sample comprised blood. CDR3 in amino acids: CSARGTGGAETQYF. CDR3 sequence (DNA): TGCAGTGCTAGAGGGACAGGGGGCGCGGAGACCCAGTACTTC.